The clone carrying this TCR beta chain showed up just a few times. What it binds is unknown. These data belong to a study of beta chain features in type 1 diabetes. Study-level points and caveats: Patients with type 1 diabetes showed fewer VDJ junction insertions and more deletions.

Sequencing targeted expressed TCRB transcripts, as all isolated RNA had been reverse transcribed. Data came from immunoSEQ multiplex PCR; TCRdb stores just in-frame clones and leaves some out. The sample consists of a few hundred thousand clones, over 9.5% of them appearing once. Post-sort purity exceeded 95% for all sorted populations. The sample consisted of naive CD4+ T cells from blood. The TCR was taken from a woman under 30 in good health.

CDR3 residues: CASSEFGRAAFF. CDR3 nucleotides: TGTGCCAGCAGTGAATTCGGCAGGGCGGCTTTCTTT. The chain couples TRBV25-1 to TRBJ1-1; D is possibly TRBD1 (5 bases). Germline V gives CDR1 MGHDK, CDR2 SYGVNS. The length of the CDR3 is 12 residues. The V end lost 1 base, the J end lost 11 bases, and 11 bases lay between the germline ends.